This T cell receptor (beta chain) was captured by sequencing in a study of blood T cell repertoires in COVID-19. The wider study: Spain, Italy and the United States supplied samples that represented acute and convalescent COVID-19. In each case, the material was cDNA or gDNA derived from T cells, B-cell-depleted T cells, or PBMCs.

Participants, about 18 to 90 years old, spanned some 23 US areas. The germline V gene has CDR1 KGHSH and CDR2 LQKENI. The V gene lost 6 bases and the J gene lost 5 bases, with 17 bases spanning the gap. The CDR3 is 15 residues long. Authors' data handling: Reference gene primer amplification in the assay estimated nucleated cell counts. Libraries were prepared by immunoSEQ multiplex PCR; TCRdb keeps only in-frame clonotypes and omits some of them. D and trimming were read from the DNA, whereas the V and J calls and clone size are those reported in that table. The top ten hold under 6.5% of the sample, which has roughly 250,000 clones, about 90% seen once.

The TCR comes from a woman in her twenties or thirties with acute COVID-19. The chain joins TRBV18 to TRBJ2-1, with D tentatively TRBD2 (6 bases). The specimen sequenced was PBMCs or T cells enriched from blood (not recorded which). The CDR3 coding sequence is TGTGCCAGCTCCCGGCCTAGCGTAGAAAACAATGAGCAGTTCTTC. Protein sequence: CASSRPSVENNEQFF.